The entry that follows covers one TCR beta chain sequence. This clonotype is classified as medium-sized (0.01 to 0.1%). Its specific antigen is unknown. No qualities accompany the bases; no much larger clone lies one base away. The data were obtained in a study. The reads were generated on an Illumina MiSeq. TCRdb reworked the public reads: Q25 trimming with fastp, MiXCR clone assembly, productive beta chains retained. When rows share a CDR3 protein, they turn into one entry using the most common DNA and genes. The sample profile shows roughly 3,800 distinct CDR3 sequences; about 11% of them were found once. Approximately 13% of the sample lies in the top ten. The CDR3, cysteine through phenylalanine, is 14 amino acids long. CDR3 DNA only is kept here, 42 bases in frame from base 1. At the junction V is shortened by 4 bases and J by 4 bases, with 13 bases in between. The germline V gene (reference sequence) yields DFQATT for CDR1 and SNEGSKA for CDR2.

The sequence derives from a human donor with rheumatoid arthritis. The receptor chain draws on TRBV20-1 and TRBJ1-4; no D gene is confidently identified. The sample was CD4+ T cells from synovial fluid. The DNA is TGCAGTGCTATTACCACCTTGGATAATGAAAAACTGTTTTTT. This sequence encodes CSAITTLDNEKLFF.